Listed here are 25 T cell receptor beta chains from one sample, sequenced in a study of blood T cell repertoires in COVID-19. Data came from immunoSEQ multiplex PCR; TCRdb stores just in-frame clones and leaves some out. This table holds around 330,000 clones, around 89% found once. Input material: peripheral blood. The origin of the receptors is a woman between 50 and 59 years old with active or convalescent COVID-19.

In this sample, this clone turned up a few times. The chain couples TRBV5-8 to TRBJ1-2; D not resolved. Germline loops: CDR1 SGHTS, CDR2 YDEGEE. With 0 bases removed from V and 4 bases from J, the gap between germline ends came to 7 bases. This CDR3 spans 13 amino acids. CDR3 sequence (DNA): TGTGCCAGCAGCTTGGACAGCACCTATGGCTACACCTTC. It specifies CASSLDSTYGYTF.

This rearrangement joins TRBV10-3 to TRBJ1-2, with 7 positions matching TRBD1. The ends lost 6 bases at V and 0 bases at J; junction bases unmatched: 4. The V gene's germline CDR1 is ENHRY and CDR2 SYGVKD. This CDR3 has 14 amino acids. This CDR3 is CAIREGQTNYGYTF. The CDR3 DNA is TGTGCCATCAGAGAGGGACAGACTAACTATGGCTACACCTTC.

The V call is TRBV11-1, the J call TRBJ1-2; 9 bases match TRBD1. CDR3 length equals 14 residues. In germline, CDR1 is SGHAT, CDR2 FQDESV (reference sequence). V shed 5 bases, J shed 7 bases, and the junction held 8 bases outside the gene matches. The CDR3, as DNA: TGTGCCAGCAGCCCACAGGGGGCATTTCGTGGCTACACCTTC. It translates to CASSPQGAFRGYTF.

The rearrangement uses TRBV7-8 and TRBJ2-1, with 7 bases identical to TRBD1. The germline V gene encodes CDR1 SGHVS and CDR2 FQNEAQ. This CDR3 is built from 18 residues. J gave up 4 bases and V 5 bases, and 17 bases lay outside the gene matches. The chain's CDR3 is CASSKLQRDRAKYNEQFF. The DNA for the CDR3 is TGTGCCAGCAGCAAACTCCAAAGAGACAGGGCGAAATACAATGAGCAGTTCTTC.

This clone was counted a single time. V is TRBV30 and J is TRBJ2-7; TRBD2 matches 11 bases. V lost 3 bases and J lost 5; bases outside the gene matches: 15. The CDR3 loop spans 17 amino acids. Germline V CDR1 and CDR2: GTSNPN, SVGIG (reference sequence). For the CDR3, the DNA is TGTGCCTGGAGGCAGACTAGCGGGATCCAATTGTTCAACGAGCAGTACTTC. Its translation: CAWRQTSGIQLFNEQYF.

The V call is TRBV5-8, the J call TRBJ2-1; 8 nucleotides align to TRBD2. Germline V CDR1 and CDR2: SGHTS, YDEGEE. The CDR3 runs to 17 residues. Trimming removed 6 bases from V and 8 bases from J; junction bases left unmatched: 19. Written as DNA, the CDR3 is TGTGCCAGCATTGGGACCTCCAGCGGGGGTATTGTGGATGAGCAGTTCTTC. Translating it yields CASIGTSSGGIVDEQFF.

The chain has TRBV29-1 and TRBJ1-1; D might be TRBD1 (6 bases). Germline CDR1 and CDR2: SQVTM and ANQGSEA. V was cut by 4 bases and J by 3 bases, with 12 bases left in between. This CDR3 comprises 13 residues. The CDR3 DNA is TGCAGCGTTGTAAGGAACAGGGACACTGAAGCTTTCTTT. Translating it yields CSVVRNRDTEAFF.

This chain links TRBV19 with TRBJ1-3; D is unresolved. The CDR3 covers 15 residues. The V end lost 3 bases, the J end lost 2 bases, and 11 bases lay between the germline ends. Germline lookup yields CDR1 LNHDA and CDR2 SQIVND (reference sequence). CDR3 sequence reads: CASSILGNPGNTIYF. The DNA for the CDR3 is TGTGCCAGTAGTATCCTAGGAAACCCTGGAAACACCATATATTTT.

This chain joins TRBV3-1 (or the pseudogene TRBV3-2) and TRBJ1-1; D is uncertain. CDR1 is LGHDT, CDR2 YNNKEL, per germline (reference sequence). Trimming took off 1 base at V and 1 base at J, with 4 bases between the two ends. The CDR3 covers 13 residues. Here the CDR3 reads CASSQVANTEAFF. CDR3 nucleotide sequence: TGTGCCAGCAGCCAAGTAGCGAACACTGAAGCTTTCTTT.

This clone has just one count. The rearrangement uses TRBV7-3 and TRBJ2-3; 10 bases map to TRBD2. V lost 7 bases to trimming and J lost 2 bases; unmatched junction nucleotides: 6. CDR1 and CDR2 from the germline V gene are SGHTA and FQGTGA. The CDR3 is 15 amino acids. CDR3 bases: TGTGCCAGCACCCCGGGACTAGCGAACACAGATACGCAGTATTTT. Its translation: CASTPGLANTDTQYF.

The gene calls are TRBV13 and TRBJ2-7; 7 nucleotides line up with TRBD2. The CDR3 consists of 16 residues. Germline lookup yields CDR1 PRHDT and CDR2 FYEKMQ (reference sequence). The V gene end was trimmed by 2 bases and the J gene end by 9 bases; junction bases not matched to a gene: 16. The chain's CDR3 is CASSLSNVAGMTPQYF. The CDR3 bases are TGTGCCAGCAGCTTATCGAACGTAGCGGGCATGACCCCGCAGTACTTC.

The V and J genes are TRBV18 and TRBJ1-1, with 7 nucleotides matching TRBD1. This CDR3 has 15 residues. The trim removed 8 bases at V and 5 bases at J, leaving 14 bases unmatched. The germline CDR1 and CDR2 sequences are KGHSH and LQKENI. CDR3 in amino acids: CASDPSTGIITEAFF. In DNA form, the CDR3 reads TGTGCCAGCGACCCTTCGACAGGGATTATAACTGAAGCTTTCTTT. Supplemented by reference TRBV18 and TRBJ1-1, the full variable domain reads NAGVMQNPRHLVRRRGQEARLRCSPMKGHSHVYWYRQLPEEGLKFMVYLQKENIIDESGMPKERFSAEFPKEGPSILRIQQVVRGDSAAYFCASDPSTGIITEAFFGQGTRLTVV.

V and J are TRBV28 and TRBJ2-7; weak D call: TRBD2 (5 bases). The CDR3 sequence is 14 residues long. CDR1 and CDR2 from the germline V gene are MDHEN and SYDVKM. Trimming cost V 5 bases and J 2 bases, with 13 bases left between them. CDR3 coding DNA: TGTGCCAGCAGTATAGACTACCCCGCCTACGAGCAGTACTTC. Encoded protein: CASSIDYPAYEQYF.

This clone has just a few counts. The chain couples TRBV6-2 or TRBV6-3 to TRBJ1-1, with D possibly matching TRBD1 (6 bases). Trimming pared 2 bases from V and 4 bases from J, leaving 14 bases between. Per germline, CDR1 MNHEY and CDR2 SVGEGT. The CDR3 spans 15 residues. The CDR3 DNA reads as TGTGCCAGCAGTTACGGCGACAGGCCAGCCACTGAAGCTTTCTTT. Translating it yields CASSYGDRPATEAFF.

V is TRBV7-8 and J is TRBJ2-5; D unclear. V was cut by 1 base and J by 2 bases, with 14 bases left in between. Germline V lookup: CDR1 SGHVS, CDR2 FQNEAQ. CDR3 length equals 16 residues. The CDR3 coding sequence is TGTGCCAGCAGCTTAGTAGTCCGACAAGGTCAAGAGACCCAGTACTTC. This sequence encodes CASSLVVRQGQETQYF.

The chain links TRBV9 to TRBJ1-5; the D is unclear. This CDR3 is 13 amino acids long. Germline assignment: CDR1 SGDLS and CDR2 YYNGEE. V lost 0 bases to trimming and J lost 4 bases, with 5 bases between them. The chain's CDR3 is CASSVAVNQPQHF. The CDR3 nucleotides read TGTGCCAGCAGCGTAGCAGTAAATCAGCCCCAGCATTTT.

The chain employs TRBV3-1 (or the pseudogene TRBV3-2) and TRBJ2-7, with D maybe TRBD1 (6 bases). Germline V gives CDR1 LGHDT, CDR2 YNNKEL (reference sequence). The CDR3 has 15 residues. V was clipped by 1 base and J by 6 bases, with 16 bases between them. CDR3 region: CASSQVEGDEIEQYF. CDR3 coding DNA: TGTGCCAGCAGCCAAGTCGAGGGGGACGAGATCGAGCAGTACTTC.

The V gene is TRBV7-2, the J gene TRBJ1-5, with D hard to call. CDR3 length: 13 amino acids. Germline CDR1 and CDR2: SGHTA and FQGNSA. V lost 5 bases and J lost 4, with 9 bases in between. CDR3 in DNA: TGTGCCAGCAGCCCCTACCCGAATCAGCCCCAGCATTTT. This encodes CASSPYPNQPQHF.

The V and J genes are TRBV18 and TRBJ1-4; D is ambiguous. Germline loops: CDR1 KGHSH, CDR2 LQKENI. Deletions cut 2 bases from V and 6 bases from J, with 22 bases between. The CDR3 loop spans 18 amino acids. The CDR3 loop reads CASSPSPTPPSGYEKLFF. The CDR3 DNA sequence: TGTGCCAGCTCACCATCTCCGACTCCCCCTTCGGGGTATGAAAAACTGTTTTTT.

The chain links TRBV5-4 to TRBJ2-5; 7 nucleotides line up with TRBD1. Per the germline V gene, CDR1 is SGHNT and CDR2 is YYREEE (reference sequence). There are 13 residues in the CDR3. Trimming took 5 bases from V and 4 from J; bases not matched to a gene: 5. CDR3 nucleotide sequence: TGTGCCAGCAGTCTGACAGGGCGAGAGACCCAGTACTTC. This gives the protein CASSLTGRETQYF.

CDR3 sequence (DNA): TGTGCCAGCAGCCAAGGACAGGGCAGCAATCAGCCCCAGCATTTT. It is translated as CASSQGQGSNQPQHF. This chain joins TRBV3-1 (or the pseudogene TRBV3-2) and TRBJ1-5; 7 positions match TRBD1. The CDR3 spans 15 residues. Germline CDR1 reads LGHDT; CDR2 reads YNNKEL (reference sequence). J gave up 1 base and V 1 base, and 1 base lay outside the gene matches.

The gene calls are TRBV15 and TRBJ1-4; 9 nucleotides line up with TRBD1. The CDR3 extends over 15 amino acids. Trimming at V came to 5 bases and at J to 7 bases, leaving 8 bases not matched to a gene. Germline V CDR1 and CDR2: LNHNV, YYDKDF (reference sequence). The CDR3 sequence is CATSRGTGTSEKLFF. DNA for the CDR3: TGTGCCACCAGCCGCGGGACAGGGACTTCTGAAAAACTGTTTTTT.

This chain links TRBV5-1 with TRBJ2-3; the match to TRBD2 covers 7 bases. After removal of 0 bases from V and 6 bases from J, the junction contained 13 bases not matched to a gene. CDR3 length equals 17 residues. The V gene's germline CDR1 is SGHRS and CDR2 YFSETQ. CDR3: CASSLGMTSTPQDTQYF. The CDR3 DNA reads TGCGCCAGCAGCTTGGGGATGACTAGCACTCCCCAGGATACGCAGTATTTT.

The CDR3 sequence is CASSHGQGNPGGNQPQHF. CDR3 DNA sequence: TGTGCCAGCAGTCACGGACAGGGGAACCCAGGGGGCAATCAGCCCCAGCATTTT. The chain couples TRBV2 to TRBJ1-5; TRBD1 matches 9 bases. The CDR3 has 18 amino acids. The germline V gene encodes CDR1 SNHLY and CDR2 FYNNEI. V shed 5 bases and J 2 bases; nucleotides not matched to a gene: 13.

As regards this clone: The junction departs from the called germline gene at one end, perhaps through a read error. CDR3 protein: CASIELVRLSYNEQFF. For the CDR3, the DNA is TGTGCCAGCATTGAACTAGTACGCCTCTCCTACAATGAGCAGTTCTTC. The rearrangement joins TRBV6-1 to TRBJ2-1; a weak D match, TRBD2 (5 bases). Germline CDR1 is MNHNS and CDR2 is SASEGT. The CDR3 extends over 16 amino acids.